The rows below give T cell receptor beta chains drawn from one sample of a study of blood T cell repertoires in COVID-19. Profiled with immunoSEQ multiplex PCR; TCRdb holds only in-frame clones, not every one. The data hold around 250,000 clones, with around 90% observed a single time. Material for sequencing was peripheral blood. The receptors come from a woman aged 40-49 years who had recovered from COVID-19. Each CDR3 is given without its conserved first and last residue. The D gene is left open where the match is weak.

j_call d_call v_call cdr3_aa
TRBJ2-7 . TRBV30 AWSALVSYEQY
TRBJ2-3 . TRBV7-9 ASSFAKYSTDTQY
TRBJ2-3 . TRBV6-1 ASSDHWGDKNVADTQY
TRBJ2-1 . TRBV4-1 ASSQGFSSYNEQF
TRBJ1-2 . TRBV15 ATSRDGGGGKGYT
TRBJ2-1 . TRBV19 ASSMVLWQDYNEQF
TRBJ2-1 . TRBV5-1 ASSGGGTGEQF
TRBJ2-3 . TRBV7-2 ASSSRVQDTQY
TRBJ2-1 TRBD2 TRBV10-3 AISESTPSSGGRGLNEQF
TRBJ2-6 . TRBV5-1 ASSRTAAPSGANVLT
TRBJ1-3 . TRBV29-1 SAKDEGSPGNTIY
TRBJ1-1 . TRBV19 ASSIAAGQGAF
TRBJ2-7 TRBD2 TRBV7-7 ASSPGLAGGDEQY
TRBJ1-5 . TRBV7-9 ASSLSSGDQPQH
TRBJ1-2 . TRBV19 ASSIGSGGAYGYT
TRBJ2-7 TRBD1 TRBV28 ASSGMWTGGRYEQY
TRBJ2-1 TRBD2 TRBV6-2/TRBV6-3 ASSDPLGLAGMAYNEQF
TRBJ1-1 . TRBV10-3 AIRGDTRNTEAF
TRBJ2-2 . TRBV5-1 ASRGPGELF
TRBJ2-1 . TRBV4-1 ASAPAQGGYNEQF
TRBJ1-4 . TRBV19 ASLDRGQLVEKLF
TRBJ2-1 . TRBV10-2 ASSVSGPGYNEQF
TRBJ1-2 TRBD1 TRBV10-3 ATSAAPTGDSSYGYT